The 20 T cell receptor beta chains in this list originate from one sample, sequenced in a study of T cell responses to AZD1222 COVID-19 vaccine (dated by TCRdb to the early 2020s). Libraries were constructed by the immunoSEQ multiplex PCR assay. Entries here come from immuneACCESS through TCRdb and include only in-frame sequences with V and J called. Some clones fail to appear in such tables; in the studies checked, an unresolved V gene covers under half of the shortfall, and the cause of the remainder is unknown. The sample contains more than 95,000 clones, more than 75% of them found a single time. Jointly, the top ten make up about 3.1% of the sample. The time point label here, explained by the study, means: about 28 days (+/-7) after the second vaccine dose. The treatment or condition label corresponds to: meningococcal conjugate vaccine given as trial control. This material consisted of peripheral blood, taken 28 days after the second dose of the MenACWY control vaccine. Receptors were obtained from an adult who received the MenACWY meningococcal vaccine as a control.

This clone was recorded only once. DNA for the CDR3: TGTGCCAGCAGTGAGTTTGGTTCTAGGCAGGAGAGCTCCTACGAGCAGTACTTC. This sequence encodes CASSEFGSRQESSYEQYF. The chain employs TRBV6-4 and TRBJ2-7; D is unresolved. Looked up from germline, CDR1 is MRHNA and CDR2 is SNTAGT. V was shortened by 3 bases and J by 0 bases, with 21 bases between the two germline ends. The CDR3 contains 18 residues.

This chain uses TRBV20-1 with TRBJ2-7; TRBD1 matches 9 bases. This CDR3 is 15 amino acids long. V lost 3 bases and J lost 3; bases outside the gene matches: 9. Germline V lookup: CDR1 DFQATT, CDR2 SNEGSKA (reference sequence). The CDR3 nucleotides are TGCAGTGCTAGTCGTGGACAGGGGACATTCTACGAGCAGTACTTC. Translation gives CSASRGQGTFYEQYF.

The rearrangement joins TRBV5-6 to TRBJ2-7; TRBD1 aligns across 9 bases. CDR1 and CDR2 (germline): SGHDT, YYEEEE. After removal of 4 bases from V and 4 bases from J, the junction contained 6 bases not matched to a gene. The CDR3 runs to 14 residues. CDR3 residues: CASSGGTGTYEQYF. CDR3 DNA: TGTGCCAGCAGCGGGGGGACAGGGACGTACGAGCAGTACTTC.

CDR3 in amino acids: CASRTGRWGNQPQHF. CDR3 bases: TGTGCCAGCAGAACCGGACGGTGGGGCAATCAGCCCCAGCATTTT. This chain uses TRBV28 with TRBJ1-5; D uncertain. CDR1 is MDHEN and CDR2 is SYDVKM in the germline V gene. The CDR3 has 15 residues. V shed 6 bases and J shed 2 bases, with 14 bases lying between them.

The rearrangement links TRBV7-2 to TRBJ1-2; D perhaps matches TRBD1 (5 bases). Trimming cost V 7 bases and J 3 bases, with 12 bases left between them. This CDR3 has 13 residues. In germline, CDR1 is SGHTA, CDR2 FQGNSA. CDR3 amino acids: CASTQGGYYGYTF. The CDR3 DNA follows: TGTGCCAGCACCCAGGGTGGGTACTATGGCTACACCTTC.

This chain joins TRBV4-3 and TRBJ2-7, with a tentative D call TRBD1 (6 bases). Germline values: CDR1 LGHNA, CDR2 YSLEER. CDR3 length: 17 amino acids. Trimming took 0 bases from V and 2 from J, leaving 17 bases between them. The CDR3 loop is CASSQDWVTGLTYEQYF. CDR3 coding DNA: TGCGCCAGCAGCCAAGATTGGGTTACAGGGTTGACCTACGAGCAGTACTTC.

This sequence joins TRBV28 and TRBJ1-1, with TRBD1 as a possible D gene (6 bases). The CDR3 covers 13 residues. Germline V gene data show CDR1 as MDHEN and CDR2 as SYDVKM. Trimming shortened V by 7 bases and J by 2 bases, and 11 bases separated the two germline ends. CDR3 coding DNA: TGTGCCAGCATGGGGGCGGCTAACACTGAAGCTTTCTTT. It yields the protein CASMGAANTEAFF.

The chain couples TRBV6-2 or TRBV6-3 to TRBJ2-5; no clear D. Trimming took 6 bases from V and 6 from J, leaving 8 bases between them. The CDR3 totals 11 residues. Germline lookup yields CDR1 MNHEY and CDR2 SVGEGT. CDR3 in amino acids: CASSPLKTQYF. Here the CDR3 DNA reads TGTGCCAGCAGCCCTCTCAAGACCCAGTACTTC.

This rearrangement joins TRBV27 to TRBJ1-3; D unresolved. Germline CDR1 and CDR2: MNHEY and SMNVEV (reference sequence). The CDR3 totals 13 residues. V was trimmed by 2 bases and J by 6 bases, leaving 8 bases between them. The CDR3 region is CASSLQGSNTIYF. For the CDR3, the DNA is TGTGCCAGCAGTTTACAAGGGTCAAACACCATATATTTT.

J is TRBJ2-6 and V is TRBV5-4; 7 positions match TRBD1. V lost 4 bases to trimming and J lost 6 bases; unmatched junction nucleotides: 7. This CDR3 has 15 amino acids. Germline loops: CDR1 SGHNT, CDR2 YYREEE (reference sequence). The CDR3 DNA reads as TGTGCCAGCAGCCGCCGGGACAGAACGGCCAACGTCCTGACTTTC. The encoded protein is CASSRRDRTANVLTF.

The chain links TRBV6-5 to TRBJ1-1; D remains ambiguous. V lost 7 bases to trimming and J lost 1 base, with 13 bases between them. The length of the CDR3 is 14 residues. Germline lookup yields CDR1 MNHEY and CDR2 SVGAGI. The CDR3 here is CASNLQEGNTEAFF. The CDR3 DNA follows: TGTGCCAGCAATCTTCAGGAAGGGAACACTGAAGCTTTCTTT.

CDR3 region: CASSQSGFTNEKLFF. The CDR3 DNA reads as TGTGCCAGCAGCCAATCGGGGTTCACTAATGAAAAACTGTTTTTT. The chain couples TRBV16 to TRBJ1-4; no clear D gene. There are 15 residues in the CDR3. Trimming shortened V by 0 bases and J by 2 bases, and 7 bases separated the two germline ends. Germline V CDR1 and CDR2: KGHSY, FQNENV.

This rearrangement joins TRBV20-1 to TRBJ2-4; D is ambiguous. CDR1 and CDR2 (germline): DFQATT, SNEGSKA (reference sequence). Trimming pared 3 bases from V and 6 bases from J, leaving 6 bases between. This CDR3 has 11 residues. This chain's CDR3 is CSASNRNIQYF. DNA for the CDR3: TGCAGTGCTAGTAATCGAAACATTCAGTACTTC.

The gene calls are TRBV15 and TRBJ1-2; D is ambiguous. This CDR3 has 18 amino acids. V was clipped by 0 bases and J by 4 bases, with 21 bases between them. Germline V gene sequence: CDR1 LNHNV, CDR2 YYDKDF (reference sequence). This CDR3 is CATSRDPFLTDLPYGYTF. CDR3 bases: TGTGCCACCAGCAGAGATCCCTTTCTAACGGACCTTCCCTATGGCTACACCTTC.

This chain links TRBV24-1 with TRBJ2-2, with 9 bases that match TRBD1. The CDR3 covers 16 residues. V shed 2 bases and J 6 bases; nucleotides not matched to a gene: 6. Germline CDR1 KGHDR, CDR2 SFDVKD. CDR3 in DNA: TGTGCCACCAGTGATTCCGGGACAGGGCACCCCGGGGAGCTGTTTTTT. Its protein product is CATSDSGTGHPGELFF.

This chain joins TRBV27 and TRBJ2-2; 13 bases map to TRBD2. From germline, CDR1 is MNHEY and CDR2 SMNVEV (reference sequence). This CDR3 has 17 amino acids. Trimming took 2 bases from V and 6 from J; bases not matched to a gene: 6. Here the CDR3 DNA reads TGTGCCAGCAGTTTAATAGGACTAGCGGGGGTAGCCGGGGAGCTGTTTTTT. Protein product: CASSLIGLAGVAGELFF.

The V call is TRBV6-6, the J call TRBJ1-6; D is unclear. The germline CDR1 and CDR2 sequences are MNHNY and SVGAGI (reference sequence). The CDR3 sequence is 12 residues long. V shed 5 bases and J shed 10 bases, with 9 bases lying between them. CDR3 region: CASSIQGSPLHF. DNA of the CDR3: TGTGCCAGCAGTATACAAGGCTCACCCCTCCACTTT.

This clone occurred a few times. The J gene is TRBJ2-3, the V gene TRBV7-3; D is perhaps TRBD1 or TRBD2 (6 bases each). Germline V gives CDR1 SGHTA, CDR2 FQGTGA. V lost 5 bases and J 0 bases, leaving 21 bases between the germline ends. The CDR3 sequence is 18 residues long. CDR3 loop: CASSPGDLFRDSTDTQYF. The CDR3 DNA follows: TGTGCCAGCAGCCCAGGGGACTTATTCCGGGACAGCACAGATACGCAGTATTTT.

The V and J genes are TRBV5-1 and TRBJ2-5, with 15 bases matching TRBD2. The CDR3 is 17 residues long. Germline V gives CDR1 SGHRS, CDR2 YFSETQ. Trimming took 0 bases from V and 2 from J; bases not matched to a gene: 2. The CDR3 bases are TGCGCCAGCAGCTTGGCCGGGACTAGCGGGGGGCAAGAGACCCAGTACTTC. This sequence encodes CASSLAGTSGGQETQYF. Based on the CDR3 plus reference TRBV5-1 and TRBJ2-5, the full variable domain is KAGVTQTPRYLIKTRGQQVTLSCSPISGHRSVSWYQQTPGQGLQFLFEYFSETQRNKGNFPGRFSGRQFSNSRSEMNVSTLELGDSALYLCASSLAGTSGGQETQYFGPGTRLLVL.

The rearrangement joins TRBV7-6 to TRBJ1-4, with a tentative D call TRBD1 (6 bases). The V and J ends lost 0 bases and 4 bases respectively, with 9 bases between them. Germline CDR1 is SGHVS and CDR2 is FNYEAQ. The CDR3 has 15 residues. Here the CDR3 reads CASSLAGAVNEKLFF. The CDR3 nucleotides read TGTGCCAGCAGCTTAGCGGGGGCCGTTAATGAAAAACTGTTTTTT.